These T cell receptor beta chains were read from a single sample in a study of cytomegalovirus exposure and HLA in healthy donors. The table came from immunoSEQ multiplex PCR; TCRdb's copy has only in-frame clones and leaves some out. This sample has roughly 170,000 clones; roughly 75% occur once, and the top ten carry 2% to 3%. Sequenced input: PBMCs. Every receptor here comes from a female donor in good health and CMV-seronegative. CDR3s include the opening cysteine and the closing phenylalanine or tryptophan. A D gene is named only where the DNA matches it firmly. Not all rows give a size; the values are once, few, many and, for expanded clones, a class.

v_gene	d_gene	abundance	j_gene	CDR3aa	CDR3nt
TRBV18	-	once	TRBJ1-3	CASSPEMTGNTIYF	TGTGCCAGCTCCCCGGAGATGACTGGAAACACCATATATTTT
TRBV19	TRBD1	-	TRBJ1-2	CASIDRAFYGYTF	TGTGCCAGTATAGACAGGGCGTTCTATGGCTACACCTTC
TRBV4-3	TRBD2	-	TRBJ2-7	CASSQTTGTSGSEQYF	TGCGCCAGCAGCCAAACCACCGGGACTAGCGGTAGCGAGCAGTACTTC
TRBV10-3	TRBD2	-	TRBJ2-7	CAISVQREVPEQYF	TGTGCCATCAGTGTCCAGCGGGAGGTCCCCGAGCAGTACTTC
TRBV7-2	TRBD1	-	TRBJ2-1	CASSRPGQRYEQFF	TGTGCCAGCAGCAGACCGGGACAGAGGTATGAGCAGTTCTTC
TRBV29-1	-	-	TRBJ2-7	CSVAGTPYEQYF	TGCAGCGTAGCAGGGACTCCCTACGAGCAGTACTTC
TRBV30	-	-	TRBJ1-1	CAWKRETGTTEAFF	TGTGCCTGGAAGCGAGAAACAGGAACTACTGAAGCTTTCTTT
TRBV27	TRBD1	few	TRBJ2-7	CASSLTGGINEQYF	TGTGCCAGCAGTTTAACAGGGGGCATTAACGAGCAGTACTTC
TRBV7-9	-	-	TRBJ2-3	CASSLEQITDTQYF	TGTGCCAGCAGCTTAGAACAAATCACAGATACGCAGTATTTT
TRBV18	-	-	TRBJ1-5	CASSPNDGGNQPQHF	TGTGCCAGCTCACCCAACGACGGCGGGAATCAGCCCCAGCATTTT
TRBV7-2	-	-	TRBJ1-1	CASSLIGEATFF	TGTGCCAGCAGCTTAATCGGGGAGGCAACTTTCTTT
TRBV2	-	-	TRBJ2-2	CASSRTETGELFF	TGTGCCAGCAGTCGGACAGAGACCGGGGAGCTGTTTTTT
TRBV11-3	TRBD1	-	TRBJ1-1	CASSLAGQTNTEAFF	TGTGCCAGCAGCTTAGCGGGACAGACTAACACTGAAGCTTTCTTT
TRBV28	-	-	TRBJ1-4	CASSLSRAQATNEKLFF	TGTGCCAGCAGCCTAAGTAGAGCTCAAGCAACTAATGAAAAACTGTTTTTT
TRBV28	-	-	TRBJ2-7	CASSLILRDEQYF	TGTGCCAGCAGCCTAATCCTTCGGGACGAGCAGTACTTC
TRBV7-2	-	-	TRBJ2-3	CASSIAGTLTDTQYF	TGTGCCAGCAGCATTGCCGGGACTCTCACAGATACGCAGTATTTT
TRBV30	TRBD2	-	TRBJ2-7	CAWSVRGGSYEQYF	TGTGCCTGGAGTGTGCGGGGGGGATCCTACGAGCAGTACTTC
TRBV7-2	TRBD2	once	TRBJ2-2	CASSATTSGGFLGELFF	TGTGCCAGCAGCGCCACCACTAGCGGGGGTTTTTTAGGGGAGCTGTTTTTT
TRBV2	TRBD1	-	TRBJ1-1	CASTGVMGQTEAFF	TGTGCCAGCACCGGAGTTATGGGACAGACTGAAGCTTTCTTT
TRBV5-1	TRBD1	-	TRBJ2-2	CASSLWARQGTTVGELFF	TGCGCCAGCAGCTTGTGGGCCCGACAGGGGACGACCGTCGGGGAGCTGTTTTTT
TRBV19	-	few	TRBJ2-5	CASSIAQNGYETQYF	TGTGCCAGTAGTATAGCCCAGAACGGGTATGAGACCCAGTACTTC
TRBV7-9	-	-	TRBJ2-7	CASSPGQMGGYEQYF	TGTGCCAGCAGCCCGGGACAAATGGGAGGGTACGAGCAGTACTTC
TRBV4-1	-	-	TRBJ1-5	CASSQDPSVANQPQHF	TGCGCCAGCAGCCAAGATCCAAGCGTTGCCAATCAGCCCCAGCATTTT
TRBV7-2	TRBD2	-	TRBJ2-1	CASRVPGLASNEQFF	TGTGCCAGCAGGGTTCCGGGACTAGCCTCGAATGAGCAGTTCTTC
TRBV5-6	-	-	TRBJ2-7	CASSSVDSLTYEQYF	TGTGCCAGCAGCTCCGTGGACAGCCTCACCTACGAGCAGTACTTC
TRBV7-2	TRBD1	few	TRBJ1-2	CASSYLKAGTGKGYTF	TGTGCCAGCAGCTACCTCAAAGCCGGGACAGGGAAGGGCTACACCTTC
TRBV6-1	-	-	TRBJ1-2	CAGSEAGRTPNYGYTF	TGTGCCGGCAGTGAAGCGGGGAGGACCCCTAACTATGGCTACACCTTC
TRBV11-2	TRBD1	-	TRBJ2-3	CASRRDRVSDTQYF	TGTGCCAGCCGGCGGGACAGGGTCTCGGATACGCAGTATTTT
TRBV7-2	-	-	TRBJ1-3	CASSPHPGNTIYF	TGTGCCAGCAGCCCACACCCCGGAAACACCATATATTTT
TRBV19	TRBD1	once	TRBJ1-1	CASSGTGQGYTEAFF	TGTGCCAGTAGTGGCACAGGACAGGGGTACACTGAAGCTTTCTTT
TRBV4-3	TRBD1	-	TRBJ2-4	CASSQVITGGQNIQYF	TGCGCCAGCAGCCAAGTGATTACAGGGGGCCAGAACATTCAGTACTTC
TRBV4-3	-	-	TRBJ2-7	CASSQDPQGSYEQYF	TGCGCCAGCAGCCAAGACCCCCAGGGGTCCTACGAGCAGTACTTC
TRBV4-3	-	-	TRBJ1-2	CASSQDWAASPYTF	TGCGCCAGCAGCCAAGACTGGGCAGCATCCCCCTACACCTTC
TRBV6-5	-	-	TRBJ2-3	CASSYGSGTQYF	TGTGCCAGCAGTTACGGTTCGGGTACGCAGTATTTT
TRBV27	TRBD1	few	TRBJ1-4	CATRGGVGKLFF	TGTGCCACCAGGGGGGGGGTAGGAAAACTGTTTTTT
TRBV6-1	TRBD1	-	TRBJ1-2	CASTQNRDSGYTF	TGTGCCAGCACCCAGAATCGGGACAGTGGCTACACCTTC
TRBV5-1	TRBD2	-	TRBJ2-7	CASTLTSGVYEQYF	TGCGCCAGCACCCTAACTAGCGGAGTCTACGAGCAGTACTTC